What follows are 29 T cell receptor beta chains derived from one specimen sequenced in a study of T cells in Graves' hyperthyroidism and ophthalmopathy. The TCR beta CDR3 regions underwent amplification using RNA transcripts as the source. An initial round of RT-PCR targeting the TCR CDR3 relied on the HTBI primer set. A single record per CDR3 protein comes from TCRdb applying MiXCR to the multiplex PCR reads. This table has about 610,000 distinct CDR3 sequences, under 15% appearing once. The specimen sequenced was blood. These receptors were taken from a woman in her thirties or forties with Graves' ophthalmopathy.

This clonotype was seen a few times. The chain uses TRBV5-1 and TRBJ2-5; D gene unclear. The CDR3 length is 13 residues. CDR1 SGHRS and CDR2 YFSETQ come from the germline V gene. V was shortened by 0 bases and J by 5 bases, with 8 bases between the two germline ends. The chain's CDR3 is CASSLAYSETQYF. As DNA, the CDR3 is TGCGCCAGCAGCTTGGCCTACTCCGAGACCCAGTACTTC.

This clonotype was detected ten times or more. This rearrangement joins TRBV16 to TRBJ2-7; TRBD2 aligns across 12 bases. V dropped 0 bases and J dropped 5; count of bases not matched to a gene: 5. This CDR3 region has 16 residues. CDR1 is KGHSY and CDR2 is FQNENV in the germline V gene. CDR3 nucleotide sequence: TGTGCCAGCAGCCAATCCCCTAGCGGGAGGGCCGACGAGCAGTACTTC. Translated: CASSQSPSGRADEQYF.

This clonotype was seen many times. The chain couples TRBV28 to TRBJ1-3; D is unresolved. V was shortened by 6 bases and J by 8 bases, with 20 bases between the two germline ends. Germline V gives CDR1 MDHEN, CDR2 SYDVKM. This CDR3 comprises 15 residues. The CDR3 reads CASRPYPETEDTIYF. In DNA form, the CDR3 reads TGTGCCAGCAGACCATATCCGGAAACCGAGGACACCATATATTTT.

This clonotype has at least ten counts. It may be a read error: a sequence one base away is much more abundant. The chain is built from TRBV6-5 and TRBJ1-1; D is ambiguous. CDR3 size: 13 residues. Between the trimmed V and J ends, which lost 2 bases and 0 bases, there was a span of 4 bases. Germline CDR1 MNHEY, CDR2 SVGAGI. The CDR3 sequence is CASSYGMNTEAFF. The CDR3 nucleotides are TGTGCCAGCAGTTACGGGATGAACACTGAAGCTTTCTTT.

This clonotype was seen many times. V gene TRBV6-1 combines with J gene TRBJ1-6, with TRBD1 matching over 10 bases. The V gene end was trimmed by 5 bases and the J gene end by 9 bases; junction bases not matched to a gene: 10. Per the germline V gene, CDR1 is MNHNS and CDR2 is SASEGT. The CDR3 is 16 amino acids. For the CDR3, the DNA is TGTGCCAGCAGTCTCGGGACAGGGGAAGGGGTTTCACCCCTCCACTTT. This sequence encodes CASSLGTGEGVSPLHF.

This clonotype was seen many times. V is TRBV7-3 and J is TRBJ2-7; a possible D gene is TRBD2 (5 bases). CDR3 length: 15 amino acids. CDR1 and CDR2 from the germline V gene are SGHTA and FQGTGA. Trimming cost V 5 bases and J 4 bases, with 18 bases left between them. The CDR3 here is CASSQSPGSQYEQYF. The CDR3 DNA reads TGTGCCAGCAGCCAGTCTCCGGGATCCCAATACGAGCAGTACTTC.

This clonotype showed up just a few times. This chain links TRBV6-2 or TRBV6-3 with TRBJ1-2; no clear D. Trimming took off 5 bases at V and 10 bases at J, with 20 bases between the two ends. Per the germline V gene, CDR1 is MNHEY and CDR2 is SVGEGT. The CDR3 is 14 amino acids. The CDR3: CASSALGVPTLYTF. Written as DNA, the CDR3 is TGTGCCAGCAGTGCCCTCGGGGTTCCGACTCTCTACACCTTC.

This clonotype was picked up many times. This chain uses TRBV6-2 or TRBV6-3 with TRBJ2-7; D is uncertain. Germline loops: CDR1 MNHEY, CDR2 SVGEGT. This CDR3 comprises 10 residues. The V end lost 5 bases, the J end lost 5 bases, and 4 bases lay between the germline ends. The CDR3 reads CASSRNEQYF. As DNA, the CDR3 is TGTGCCAGCAGTCGCAACGAGCAGTACTTC.

This clonotype has only a few counts. The chain recombines TRBV9 with TRBJ2-7, with TRBD2 matching over 9 bases. Unmatched junction bases numbered 5, after V lost 4 bases and J lost 0 bases. Germline CDR1 SGDLS, CDR2 YYNGEE. The CDR3 has 15 residues. The CDR3 spells CASSPRTSDSYEQYF. CDR3 DNA sequence: TGTGCCAGCAGCCCAAGGACTAGCGACTCCTACGAGCAGTACTTC.

In this sample, this clonotype turned up many times. This rearrangement joins TRBV7-2 to TRBJ1-2; D remains unclear. V shed 4 bases and J shed 5 bases, with 17 bases lying between them. CDR3 length: 15 amino acids. Germline CDR1 is SGHTA and CDR2 is FQGNSA. The CDR3 bases are TGTGCCAGCAGCTCCTTTGGCGGGAAGGTTTATGGCTACACCTTC. This gives the protein CASSSFGGKVYGYTF. Variable domain in full (rest from reference TRBV7-2 and TRBJ1-2): GAGVSQSPSNKVTEKGKDVELRCDPISGHTALYWYRQSLGQGLEFLIYFQGNSAPDKSGLPSDRFSAERTGGSVSTLTIQRTQQEDSAVYLCASSSFGGKVYGYTFGSGTRLTVV.

This clonotype was picked up many times. The chain uses TRBV4-1 and TRBJ1-1; D remains ambiguous. Looked up from germline, CDR1 is MGHRA and CDR2 is YSYEKL. The CDR3 is made up of 14 amino acids. V lost 5 bases and J lost 5, with 15 bases in between. CDR3 DNA sequence: TGCGCCAGCAGCGGACCCCTGAGAAGTACTGAAGCTTTCTTT. It codes for CASSGPLRSTEAFF.

This clonotype was counted only a few times. This chain joins TRBV6-2 or TRBV6-3 and TRBJ1-2; 7 bases agree with TRBD1. The CDR3 contains 15 residues. The germline V gene has CDR1 MNHEY and CDR2 SVGEGT. J was trimmed by 0 bases and V by 4 bases; bases with no gene match: 5. The CDR3 DNA follows: TGTGCCAGCAGTTTCGGACAGGCCGCTAACTATGGCTACACCTTC. It specifies CASSFGQAANYGYTF.

This clonotype was detected only a few times. The genes are TRBV18 and TRBJ2-5; D may be TRBD1 or TRBD2 (5 bases each). The V gene's germline CDR1 is KGHSH and CDR2 LQKENI. The CDR3 sequence is 16 residues long. Trimming left V 0 bases short and J 6 bases short, with 17 bases between. As DNA, the CDR3 is TGTGCCAGCTCACCACCCGCAGGGACCGGCATAAAGACCCAGTACTTC. Translating gives CASSPPAGTGIKTQYF.

The table lists this clonotype with many counts. The chain employs TRBV4-2 and TRBJ2-6, with TRBD2 as a possible D gene (6 bases). The germline gives CDR1 LGHNA, CDR2 YNFKEQ. The V gene lost 4 bases and the J gene lost 2 bases, with 12 bases spanning the gap. The CDR3 has 16 residues. This CDR3 reads CASSPHGGTGANVLTF. As DNA, the CDR3 is TGTGCCAGCAGCCCCCATGGGGGGACTGGGGCCAACGTCCTGACTTTC.

Many counts were recorded for this clonotype. The chain uses TRBV7-2 and TRBJ2-5; a possible D gene is TRBD2 (6 bases). The CDR3 is made up of 14 amino acids. V gave up 5 bases and J gave up 4 bases, with 14 bases separating them. The germline V gene encodes CDR1 SGHTA and CDR2 FQGNSA. CDR3 in amino acids: CASSLTSFRETQYF. CDR3 DNA sequence: TGTGCCAGCAGCCTGACTAGTTTTAGAGAGACCCAGTACTTC.

This clonotype was seen a few times. An end of the junction differs from the germline gene, which may be a read error. The chain links TRBV18 to TRBJ2-3; TRBD2 agrees at 9 bases. This CDR3 is built from 15 residues. The V gene's germline CDR1 is KGHSH and CDR2 LQKENI. The CDR3 protein is CASSPPSGVTDTQYF. CDR3 in DNA: TGTGCCAGCTCGCCACCTAGCGGGGTCACAGATACGCAGTATTTT. The full variable domain, its missing parts supplied by reference TRBV18 and TRBJ2-3, is NAGVMQNPRHLVRRRGQEARLRCSPMKGHSHVYWYRQLPEEGLKFMVYLQKENIIDESGMPKERFSAEFPKEGPSILRIQQVVRGDSAAYFCASSPPSGVTDTQYFGPGTRLTVL.

This clonotype was recorded at least ten times. The chain carries TRBV28 and TRBJ1-1, with TRBD1 identical over 10 bases. The trim removed 4 bases at V and 5 bases at J, leaving 7 bases unmatched. Germline V gene data show CDR1 as MDHEN and CDR2 as SYDVKM. The CDR3 covers 15 residues. The CDR3 is CASSSLDRGYTEAFF. In DNA, the CDR3 is TGTGCCAGCAGTTCATTGGACAGGGGGTATACTGAAGCTTTCTTT.

This clonotype was counted between two and nine times. The chain uses TRBV2 and TRBJ1-2; D may be TRBD1 (5 bases). CDR1 is SNHLY and CDR2 is FYNNEI in the germline V gene. This CDR3 region has 13 residues. The V gene lost 6 bases and the J gene lost 6 bases, with 14 bases spanning the gap. The CDR3 bases are TGTGCCAGCAGGGTGCAAGGGGTTAATGGCTACACCTTC. Encoded protein: CASRVQGVNGYTF.

Note on this clonotype: Since a much larger clone is just one base distant, this may be a read error. CDR3 DNA sequence: TGTGCCAGCAGTTCAGGACAGGGTCAACGAGAGACCCAGTACTTC. Translation gives CASSSGQGQRETQYF. The chain couples TRBV27 to TRBJ2-5; 8 bases map to TRBD1. Unmatched junction bases numbered 8, after V lost 4 bases and J lost 4 bases. CDR1 is MNHEY, CDR2 SMNVEV, per germline (reference sequence). The CDR3 runs 15 residues.

This clonotype was observed many times. The chain has TRBV7-6 and TRBJ2-2; D remains unclear. V shed 3 bases and J shed 4 bases, with 3 bases lying between them. The CDR3 consists of 12 residues. Germline-derived CDR1 and CDR2 are SGHVS and FNYEAQ. The CDR3 here is CASSFSTGELFF. The DNA for the CDR3 is TGTGCCAGCAGCTTTTCCACCGGGGAGCTGTTTTTT.

This clonotype was seen a few times. This rearrangement joins TRBV6-1 to TRBJ1-2; D is unresolved. CDR1 is MNHNS, CDR2 SASEGT, per germline. The V end was cut by 2 bases, the J end by 3 bases, with 10 bases between. The CDR3 totals 14 residues. The CDR3 bases are TGTGCCAGCAGTGAATCCATGGAAGACTATGGCTACACCTTC. This gives the protein CASSESMEDYGYTF.

The chain has TRBV4-2 and TRBJ1-1; 12 nucleotides agree with TRBD1. Germline CDR1 LGHNA, CDR2 YNFKEQ. This CDR3 has 17 amino acids. V was pared by 5 bases and J by 2 bases, with 9 bases of the junction left unmatched. In DNA form, the CDR3 reads TGTGCCAGCAGCAATCGGGACAGGGGGCGCGGAAACACTGAAGCTTTCTTT. Translation: CASSNRDRGRGNTEAFF.

This clonotype was counted ten times or more. The chain links TRBV7-2 to TRBJ2-7, with D tentatively TRBD2 (6 bases). This CDR3 region has 14 residues. Germline V gene data show CDR1 as SGHTA and CDR2 as FQGNSA. The V gene lost 2 bases and the J gene lost 0 bases, with 8 bases spanning the gap. The CDR3, as DNA: TGTGCCAGCAGCTTACACGGGAGCTCCTACGAGCAGTACTTC. It is translated as CASSLHGSSYEQYF.

Concerning this clonotype: At one end the junction does not follow the germline gene, possibly because of a read error. The chain combines TRBV7-9 with TRBJ2-7, with 8 bases that match TRBD2. The CDR3 consists of 13 residues. The germline V gene has CDR1 SEHNR and CDR2 FQNEAQ (reference sequence). CDR3 sequence reads: CASSLDSSGRVDF. The CDR3 DNA follows: TGTGCCAGCAGCTTAGATTCCAGCGGGAGAGTGGACTTC.

This clonotype was picked up many times. The chain has TRBV29-1 and TRBJ2-7; a weak D match, TRBD2 (5 bases). The V gene's germline CDR1 is SQVTM and CDR2 ANQGSEA. The CDR3 has 11 residues. Trimming left V 6 bases short and J 6 bases short, with 12 bases between. This chain's CDR3 is CSVVLGREQYF. The CDR3 nucleotides are TGCAGCGTGGTACTAGGGCGCGAGCAGTACTTC.

The chain is built from TRBV2 and TRBJ2-5; no firm D call. The CDR3 runs 13 residues. Germline V gene sequence: CDR1 SNHLY, CDR2 FYNNEI. The V end was cut by 7 bases, the J end by 4 bases, with 13 bases between. CDR3 nucleotide sequence: TGTGCCAGCAACGCCAGGTTGACAGAGACCCAGTACTTC. As protein: CASNARLTETQYF.

This clonotype was observed at least ten times. This chain uses TRBV3-1 with TRBJ1-1; TRBD1 might be the D (6 bases). The germline V and J ends were trimmed by 4 bases and 2 bases, with 17 bases remaining between them. Germline CDR1 is LGHDT and CDR2 is YNNKEL (reference sequence). CDR3 length: 16 residues. As DNA, the CDR3 is TGTGCCAGCAGCCTTCGGACAGCGCTTATCAACACTGAAGCTTTCTTT. Amino acids: CASSLRTALINTEAFF.

The chain couples TRBV5-6 to TRBJ1-5, with D maybe TRBD1 (5 bases). The CDR3 is made up of 15 amino acids. V lost 3 bases, J lost 4 bases, and 14 bases lay in between. Germline values: CDR1 SGHDT, CDR2 YYEEEE. The CDR3 loop reads CASSSLAGLNQPQHF. In DNA form, the CDR3 reads TGTGCCAGCAGCTCCTTGGCAGGGTTGAATCAGCCCCAGCATTTT.

The chain is built from TRBV2 and TRBJ2-7; 10 positions match TRBD1. CDR3 length: 15 residues. Germline CDR1 is SNHLY and CDR2 is FYNNEI. The ends lost 7 bases at V and 4 bases at J; junction bases unmatched: 10. This chain's CDR3 is CASTPDRGRLYEQYF. CDR3 nucleotides: TGTGCCAGCACCCCCGACAGGGGGCGCCTTTACGAGCAGTACTTC.